This is a list of T cell receptor beta chains from one sample in a study of blood T cells in healthy people across ages. TCRdb re-derived calls from the 5' RACE reads in MiXCR, one entry per CDR3 protein. Among about 1.4 million distinct CDR3 sequences listed, 55% to 75% were seen once. The sequencing sample was made of blood. These receptors all come from a man younger than 35 in good health. Each CDR3 is given with its conserved first and last residue. The D gene is left open where the match is weak. Rows give clone size only sometimes, using once, few, many, or a class for an expanded clone.

v_gene	d_gene	abundance	j_gene	CDR3aa	CDR3nt
TRBV28	.	.	TRBJ2-5	CASTSEQQETQYF	TGTGCCAGCACCTCGGAGCAGCAAGAGACCCAGTACTTC
TRBV2	.	.	TRBJ1-2	CASSVEGAGPGYTF	TGTGCCAGCAGTGTAGAAGGGGCAGGACCCGGCTACACCTTC
TRBV5-5	.	.	TRBJ1-5	CASSFGDPQHF	TGTGCCAGCAGCTTCGGAGACCCCCAGCATTTT
TRBV6-5	TRBD2	.	TRBJ2-7	CASRGGIAYEQYF	TGTGCCAGCAGGGGGGGGATCGCCTACGAGCAGTACTTC
TRBV4-2	.	.	TRBJ2-1	CASSRETINNEQFF	TGTGCCAGCAGCCGGGAGACTATCAACAATGAGCAGTTCTTC
TRBV12-3/TRBV12-4	TRBD2	.	TRBJ2-3	CASRRLAESADTQYF	TGTGCCAGCAGGAGACTAGCGGAGAGCGCAGATACGCAGTATTTT
TRBV4-3	.	.	TRBJ1-6	CASSQEGTVRSPPHF	TGCGCCAGCAGCCAAGAGGGGACGGTGCGTTCACCCCCCCACTTT
TRBV12-3/TRBV12-4	TRBD2	few	TRBJ2-5	CASRLAGGPETQYF	TGTGCCAGCAGATTAGCGGGGGGGCCAGAGACCCAGTACTTC
TRBV20-1	TRBD1	.	TRBJ1-5	CSATDRVNQPQHF	TGCAGTGCTACAGACAGGGTTAATCAGCCCCAGCATTTT
TRBV20-1	.	few	TRBJ2-5	CSASRARQETQYF	TGCAGTGCTAGTCGGGCACGCCAAGAGACCCAGTACTTC
TRBV6-2/TRBV6-3	TRBD1	.	TRBJ1-6	CASGPGQLNSPLHF	TGTGCCAGCGGACCGGGACAGCTTAATTCACCCCTCCACTTT
TRBV25-1	.	.	TRBJ1-2	CASSRGASYGYTF	TGTGCCAGCAGCCGAGGGGCTAGCTATGGCTACACCTTC
TRBV20-1	.	.	TRBJ2-4	CSARDLGLAINIQYF	TGCAGTGCTAGAGATCTGGGTCTAGCCATAAACATTCAGTACTTC
TRBV4-3	TRBD1	.	TRBJ1-6	CASSQDQGDYSPLHF	TGCGCCAGCAGCCAAGATCAGGGGGATTATTCACCCCTCCACTTT
TRBV7-9	.	.	TRBJ2-7	CASSLVGKASYEQYF	TGTGCCAGCAGCTTAGTGGGAAAGGCCTCCTACGAGCAGTACTTC
TRBV15	.	.	TRBJ1-4	CATSNTRGGEKLFF	TGTGCCACCAGCAATACGCGGGGAGGGGAAAAACTGTTTTTT
TRBV28	TRBD1	.	TRBJ2-1	CASSFPPGGQFF	TGTGCCAGCAGCTTCCCCCCAGGGGGGCAGTTCTTC
TRBV28	.	.	TRBJ2-3	CASRLQGATQYF	TGTGCCAGCAGACTCCAGGGTGCTACGCAGTATTTT
TRBV20-1	.	.	TRBJ2-1	CSAREGGGGTYNEQFF	TGCAGTGCTAGAGAAGGGGGCGGGGGGACCTACAATGAGCAGTTCTTC
TRBV3-1	TRBD2	.	TRBJ2-5	CASSLRGGGGKETQYF	TGTGCCAGCAGCCTCAGGGGCGGGGGGGGGAAAGAGACCCAGTACTTC
TRBV21-1	.	.	TRBJ1-6	CASSKARSPLHF	TGTGCCAGCAGCAAAGCGCGCTCACCCCTCCACTTT
TRBV27	.	.	TRBJ2-1	CASSPIGDENEQFF	TGTGCCAGCAGTCCTATTGGAGACGAAAATGAGCAGTTCTTC
TRBV11-2	TRBD1	.	TRBJ1-2	CASSSPVGTGGGYTF	TGTGCCAGCAGCTCTCCTGTGGGGACAGGGGGGGGCTACACCTTC